This T cell receptor beta chain was sequenced during a study of cytomegalovirus exposure and HLA in healthy donors. The length of the CDR3 is 17 residues. Germline assignment: CDR1 LGHNA and CDR2 YSLEER. Trimming shortened V by 0 bases and J by 2 bases, and 15 bases separated the two germline ends. The PCR used 60 Vbeta and 13 Jbeta primers. Some clones are missing from TCRdb's copy, which holds only in-frame ones; the method was immunoSEQ multiplex PCR. In the table there are about 150,000 clones, about 80% of which are singletons. The TCR was taken from a man aged 30-40 years in good health and CMV-seropositive. V usage is TRBV4-3 and J usage is TRBJ2-3; TRBD2 might be the D (5 bases). Sequencing input: PBMCs. DNA of the CDR3: TGCGCCAGCAGCCAAGATCTTCGGGGTGTCTCCACAGATACGCAGTATTTT. Translated: CASSQDLRGVSTDTQYF.